This T cell receptor beta chain comes out of a study of CD8 T cells in ankylosing spondylitis. Within the sample, this clonotype is medium-sized. The antigen is not known. Study-wide points: Certain motif variants had earlier been reported in reactive arthritis synovial fluid and blood. Disease-linked clones reportedly concentrated significantly in matched ankylosing spondylitis synovial fluid. The authors found the disease-linked clones to be CD8+ and relatively rare in peripheral blood.

Germline-derived CDR1 and CDR2 are SGHAT and FQNNGV. This CDR3 has 17 amino acids. V was clipped by 6 bases and J by 7 bases; unmatched bases: 12. Preparation of TCR beta libraries was done by quantitative 5'-RACE with molecular barcodes. TCRdb re-called the 5' RACE reads through MiXCR, storing one row per CDR3 protein. The data show about 140,000 distinct CDR3 sequences, more than 7% seen once. The receptor comes from a male donor with ankylosing spondylitis. The chain combines TRBV11-2 with TRBJ2-2; 12 positions match TRBD2. The sample consisted of synovial fluid, either unsorted or a sorted T cell fraction (not recorded which). CDR3 sequence: CASRRASGRDAGGELFF. CDR3 bases: TGTGCCAGCAGGCGTGCTAGCGGGAGGGATGCCGGCGGGGAGCTGTTTTTT.